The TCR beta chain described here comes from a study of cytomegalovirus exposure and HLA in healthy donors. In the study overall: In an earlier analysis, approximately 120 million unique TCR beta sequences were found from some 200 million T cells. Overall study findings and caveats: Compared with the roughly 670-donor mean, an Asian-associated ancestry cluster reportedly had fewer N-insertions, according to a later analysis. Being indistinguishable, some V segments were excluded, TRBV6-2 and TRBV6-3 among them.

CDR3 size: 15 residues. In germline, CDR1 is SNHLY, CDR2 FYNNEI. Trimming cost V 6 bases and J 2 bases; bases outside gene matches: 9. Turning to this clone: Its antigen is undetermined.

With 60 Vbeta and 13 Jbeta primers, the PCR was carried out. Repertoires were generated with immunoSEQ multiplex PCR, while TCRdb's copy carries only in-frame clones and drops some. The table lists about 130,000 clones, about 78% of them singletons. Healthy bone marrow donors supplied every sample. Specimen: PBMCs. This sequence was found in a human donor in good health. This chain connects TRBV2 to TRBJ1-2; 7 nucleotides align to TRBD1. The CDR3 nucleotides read TGTGCCAGCAGCCATACAGGGGCCCCCAACTATGGCTACACCTTC. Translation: CASSHTGAPNYGYTF.